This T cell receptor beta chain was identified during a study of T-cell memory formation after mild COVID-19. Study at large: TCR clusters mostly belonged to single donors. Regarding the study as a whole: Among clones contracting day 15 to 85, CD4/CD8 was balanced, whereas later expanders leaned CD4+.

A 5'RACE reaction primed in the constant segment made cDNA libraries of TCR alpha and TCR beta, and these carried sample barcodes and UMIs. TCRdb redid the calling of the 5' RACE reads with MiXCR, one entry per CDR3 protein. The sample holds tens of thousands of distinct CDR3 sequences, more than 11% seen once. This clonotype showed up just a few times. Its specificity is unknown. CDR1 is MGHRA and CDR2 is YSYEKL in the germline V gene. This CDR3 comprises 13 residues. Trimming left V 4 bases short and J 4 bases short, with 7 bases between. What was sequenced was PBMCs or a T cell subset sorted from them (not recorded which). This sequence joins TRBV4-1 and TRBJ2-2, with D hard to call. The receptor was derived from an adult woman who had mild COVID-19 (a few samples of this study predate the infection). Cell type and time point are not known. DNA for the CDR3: TGCGCCAGCAGCCCCGGACCCACCGGGGAGCTGTTTTTT. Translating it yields CASSPGPTGELFF.